Below, one T cell receptor (beta chain) is given with its context. The entry originates in a study of PD-1 blockade in classical Hodgkin lymphoma. Generated by immunoSEQ multiplex PCR, the TCRdb table keeps only in-frame clones and is missing some. Altogether just under 100,000 clones are present, approximately 80% being singletons, with the ten largest covering less than 15%. The patients all showed relapse after autologous stem cell transplantation, while their brentuximab vedotin exposure varied. V gave up 4 bases and J gave up 4 bases; unmatched junction bases: 2. Germline CDR1 is MNHEY and CDR2 is SVGAGI. The CDR3 extends over 14 amino acids.

The gene calls are TRBV6-5 and TRBJ2-1; 9 nucleotides align to TRBD2. This receptor was taken from a human donor with classical Hodgkin lymphoma. The sample in question was peripheral blood mononuclear cells (PBMCs), obtained at baseline. The CDR3 nucleotides read TGTGCCAGCAGTTTGGGACTAGCTTACAATGAGCAGTTCTTC. Translated, it gives CASSLGLAYNEQFF.